The 27 T cell receptor beta chains below come from one sample, sequenced in a study of identical twins. From the 5' RACE reads, TCRdb called clonotypes with MiXCR, one entry per CDR3 protein. The sample lists a few hundred thousand distinct CDR3 sequences; 9.6% were seen once. These data were also filed under a second study, of yellow fever vaccine responses in identical twins.

Sequencing was done on a sample of PBMCs. The receptors shown here come from a woman aged 18 to 35 in good health.

The chain links TRBV6-2 or TRBV6-3 to TRBJ1-6; D possibly corresponds to TRBD1 (6 bases). Per germline, CDR1 MNHEY and CDR2 SVGEGT. This CDR3 has 17 amino acids. V was trimmed by 5 bases and J by 10 bases, leaving 24 bases between them. The CDR3 here is CASSLGPPQGLESPLHF. The CDR3 DNA reads as TGTGCCAGCAGTCTTGGCCCTCCACAGGGACTGGAATCACCCCTCCACTTT.

This clonotype was observed a single time. The chain uses TRBV13 and TRBJ2-7; D not resolved. This CDR3 is 16 amino acids long. V dropped 7 bases and J dropped 2 bases, with 21 bases sitting between them. CDR1 is PRHDT, CDR2 FYEKMQ, per germline (reference sequence). CDR3 bases: TGTGCCAGCAACGATCAACGTGGGCCAGAACCCTACGAGCAGTACTTC. Residues: CASNDQRGPEPYEQYF.

At least ten counts were recorded for this clonotype. J is TRBJ2-7 and V is TRBV12-3 or TRBV12-4; D could derive from TRBD1 or TRBD2 (5 bases each). The V gene lost 3 bases and the J gene lost 9 bases, with 15 bases spanning the gap. This CDR3 has 13 amino acids. The CDR3 protein is CASSLTREGGQYF. Here the CDR3 DNA reads TGTGCCAGCAGTTTGACCAGGGAAGGAGGGCAGTACTTC.

This clonotype came up many times. The V call is TRBV7-9, the J call TRBJ2-5; possible D gene TRBD1, 5 bases. Per the germline V gene, CDR1 is SEHNR and CDR2 is FQNEAQ (reference sequence). The V and J ends lost 6 bases and 1 base respectively, with 12 bases between them. The CDR3 has 14 amino acids. CDR3 residues: CASRQATPQETQYF. CDR3 sequence (DNA): TGTGCCAGCAGACAGGCGACCCCCCAAGAGACCCAGTACTTC.

The DNA for the CDR3 is TGTGCCAGCAGCGTAGATGTTGAGACCGGGGAGCTGTTTTTT. Protein sequence: CASSVDVETGELFF. V and J are TRBV9 and TRBJ2-2; D gene uncertain. Germline CDR1 and CDR2: SGDLS and YYNGEE. V was trimmed by 0 bases and J by 5 bases, leaving 8 bases between them. There are 14 residues in the CDR3.

This clonotype was seen ten or more times. J is TRBJ2-1 and V is TRBV6-2 or TRBV6-3; the match to TRBD2 covers 10 bases. The CDR3 is 17 amino acids. Germline V gives CDR1 MNHEY, CDR2 SVGEGT. Trimming at V came to 4 bases and at J to 8 bases, leaving 14 bases not matched to a gene. The chain's CDR3 is CASSLDKLAGTFDEQFF. In DNA form, the CDR3 reads TGTGCCAGCAGTTTGGACAAACTAGCGGGGACTTTCGATGAGCAGTTCTTC.

CDR3 nucleotide sequence: TGTGCCAGCAGCAGACTTGGGGGCAAATCCACAGATACGCAGTATTTT. Its translation: CASSRLGGKSTDTQYF. The chain is built from TRBV7-2 and TRBJ2-3; the D gene is possibly TRBD1 (6 bases). The germline V gene has CDR1 SGHTA and CDR2 FQGNSA. V was clipped by 5 bases and J by 2 bases, with 17 bases between them. The CDR3 runs to 16 residues.

The table lists this clonotype with a few counts. The gene calls are TRBV11-2 and TRBJ2-7, with 12 bases lining up with TRBD2. Trimming took 0 bases from V and 3 from J; bases not matched to a gene: 9. Germline V gene data show CDR1 as SGHAT and CDR2 as FQNNGV. CDR3 size: 18 residues. The CDR3 DNA reads TGTGCCAGCAGCTTAGATAGGGCTAGCGGGGGGGGACACTACGAGCAGTACTTC. It is translated as CASSLDRASGGGHYEQYF.

The V call is TRBV5-5, the J call TRBJ2-5; D possibly uses TRBD1 or TRBD2 (5 bases each). CDR1 and CDR2 from the germline V gene are SGHKS and YYEKEE (reference sequence). This CDR3 is 17 amino acids long. V lost 2 bases, J lost 5 bases, and 22 bases lay in between. Here the CDR3 DNA reads TGTGCCAGCAGCTTTGGGGCAGGGAACGAGCGGTTGGAGACCCAGTACTTC. Protein product: CASSFGAGNERLETQYF.

Many counts were recorded for this clonotype. CDR3 sequence: CSVRTGGVGTEAFF. CDR3 DNA sequence: TGCAGCGTTCGAACAGGGGGCGTGGGGACTGAAGCTTTCTTT. J is TRBJ1-1 and V is TRBV29-1, with 9 bases aligning to TRBD1. CDR1 SQVTM and CDR2 ANQGSEA come from the germline V gene. V was clipped by 5 bases and J by 5 bases; unmatched bases: 9. The CDR3 is 14 residues long.

The chain employs TRBV7-9 and TRBJ2-1; TRBD2 matches at 9 bases. V dropped 2 bases and J dropped 6; count of bases not matched to a gene: 8. The CDR3 is 16 residues long. From germline, CDR1 is SEHNR and CDR2 FQNEAQ (reference sequence). The CDR3 protein is CASSLSASGAGNEQFF. CDR3 DNA: TGTGCCAGCAGCTTAAGCGCTAGCGGGGCTGGCAATGAGCAGTTCTTC.

V and J are TRBV5-1 and TRBJ2-5, with D possibly TRBD2 on 6 matching bases. The length of the CDR3 is 12 residues. Germline V gives CDR1 SGHRS, CDR2 YFSETQ. Trimming cost V 0 bases and J 8 bases, with 8 bases left between them. CDR3 residues: CASSLEGTTQYF. The CDR3 nucleotides read TGCGCCAGCAGCTTGGAGGGGACTACCCAGTACTTC.

This clonotype was seen repeatedly, ten times or more. The V and J genes are TRBV6-4 and TRBJ2-1; D is undetermined. This CDR3 contains 13 residues. Trimming removed 2 bases from V and 4 bases from J, with 6 bases in between. In germline, CDR1 is MRHNA, CDR2 SNTAGT. The CDR3 is CASSDGSYNEQFF. As DNA, the CDR3 is TGTGCCAGCAGTGACGGCAGTTACAATGAGCAGTTCTTC.

This clonotype turned up a few times. This sequence joins TRBV6-1 and TRBJ1-2, with 7 bases fitting TRBD1. The CDR3 spans 14 residues. Germline V lookup: CDR1 MNHNS, CDR2 SASEGT. V lost 7 bases and J lost 0; bases outside the gene matches: 5. This chain's CDR3 is CASKPGTANYGYTF. The DNA of the CDR3 is TGTGCCAGCAAACCCGGGACAGCTAACTATGGCTACACCTTC.

The table lists this clonotype with a few counts. The genes are TRBV7-6 and TRBJ2-1, with unresolved D. The CDR3 sequence is 16 residues long. CDR1 is SGHVS, CDR2 FNYEAQ, per germline. The V end lost 3 bases, the J end lost 3 bases, and 15 bases lay between the germline ends. The CDR3 sequence: CASSLAGQFYYNEQFF. CDR3 nucleotides: TGTGCCAGCAGCTTGGCCGGGCAGTTCTACTACAATGAGCAGTTCTTC.

The chain couples TRBV19 to TRBJ2-1; 8 positions match TRBD2. From germline, CDR1 is LNHDA and CDR2 SQIVND (reference sequence). Trimming at V came to 6 bases and at J to 4 bases, leaving 5 bases not matched to a gene. The CDR3 consists of 14 residues. CDR3 DNA: TGTGCCAGTAGGGAACTAGCGGAATACAATGAGCAGTTCTTC. It is translated as CASRELAEYNEQFF. The full variable domain, in which reference TRBV19 and TRBJ2-1 provide the parts outside the CDR3, is DGGITQSPKYLFRKEGQNVTLSCEQNLNHDAMYWYRQDPGQGLRLIYYSQIVNDFQKGDIAEGYSVSREKKESFPLTVTSAQKNPTAFYLCASRELAEYNEQFFGPGTRLTVL.

This clonotype was seen more than once but under ten times. The gene calls are TRBV20-1 and TRBJ2-5; D is unresolved. The CDR3 runs 15 residues. The V gene lost 3 bases and the J gene lost 1 base, with 15 bases spanning the gap. The germline V gene encodes CDR1 DFQATT and CDR2 SNEGSKA (reference sequence). In nucleotides, the CDR3 is TGCAGTGCTAGGTCCTGGGGTGGCAGCCAAGAGACCCAGTACTTC. It translates to CSARSWGGSQETQYF.

This clonotype has only a few counts. The rearrangement links TRBV20-1 to TRBJ2-7; no definite D call. Trimming took off 6 bases at V and 0 bases at J, with 12 bases between the two ends. CDR1 is DFQATT, CDR2 SNEGSKA, per germline (reference sequence). This CDR3 region has 13 residues. CDR3 residues: CSARPRPSYEQYF. The CDR3 DNA sequence: TGCAGTGCGAGGCCTAGGCCCTCCTACGAGCAGTACTTC.

This clonotype was seen a few times. The chain joins TRBV12-3 or TRBV12-4 to TRBJ2-7, with TRBD1 matching over 12 bases. This CDR3 is 16 amino acids long. V was clipped by 0 bases and J by 4 bases; unmatched bases: 4. CDR3 in amino acids: CASSLAGQGAWYEQYF. CDR3 in DNA: TGTGCCAGCAGTTTAGCGGGACAGGGGGCTTGGTACGAGCAGTACTTC.

This clonotype was seen ten or more times. The rearrangement joins TRBV2 to TRBJ2-3, with 9 bases identical to TRBD2. The CDR3 covers 16 residues. CDR1 and CDR2 from the germline V gene are SNHLY and FYNNEI. V gave up 5 bases and J gave up 0 bases; unmatched junction bases: 6. The CDR3 loop is CASSQLAGSSTDTQYF. The CDR3 DNA reads as TGTGCCAGCAGTCAACTAGCGGGTAGCAGCACAGATACGCAGTATTTT. Using reference TRBV2 and TRBJ2-3 for the parts outside the CDR3, the full variable domain is EPEVTQTPSHQVTQMGQEVILRCVPISNHLYFYWYRQILGQKVEFLVSFYNNEISEKSEIFDDQFSVERPDGSNFTLKIRSTKLEDSAMYFCASSQLAGSSTDTQYFGPGTRLTVL.

This clonotype was observed a few times. This chain joins TRBV20-1 and TRBJ2-7, with D unresolved. Trimming removed 3 bases from V and 5 bases from J, with 14 bases in between. The germline gives CDR1 DFQATT, CDR2 SNEGSKA (reference sequence). This CDR3 has 13 amino acids. The CDR3 reads CSASAISPDEQYF. DNA of the CDR3: TGCAGTGCTAGTGCCATTTCCCCGGACGAGCAGTACTTC.

This clonotype was observed many times. This chain connects TRBV7-2 to TRBJ2-7; D not certain. V lost 2 bases and J lost 2, with 10 bases in between. The CDR3 covers 14 residues. Germline values: CDR1 SGHTA, CDR2 FQGNSA. CDR3 loop: CASSLRTGPYEQYF. The CDR3, as DNA: TGTGCCAGCAGCTTAAGAACGGGCCCCTACGAGCAGTACTTC.

This clonotype appeared many times. The V and J genes are TRBV5-1 and TRBJ1-2; D is unclear. CDR3 size: 15 residues. The germline CDR1 and CDR2 sequences are SGHRS and YFSETQ. Deletions cut 0 bases from V and 0 bases from J, with 9 bases between. This CDR3 is CASSLVGTANYGYTF. The CDR3 region has the DNA TGCGCCAGCAGCTTGGTTGGTACAGCTAACTATGGCTACACCTTC. The variable domain in full, completed from reference TRBV5-1 and TRBJ1-2, reads KAGVTQTPRYLIKTRGQQVTLSCSPISGHRSVSWYQQTPGQGLQFLFEYFSETQRNKGNFPGRFSGRQFSNSRSEMNVSTLELGDSALYLCASSLVGTANYGYTFGSGTRLTVV.

This clonotype was seen only a few times. The J gene is TRBJ2-1, the V gene TRBV12-5, with 9 nucleotides matching TRBD2. CDR3 length: 14 amino acids. J was trimmed by 6 bases and V by 6 bases; bases with no gene match: 6. Germline V gives CDR1 LGHNT, CDR2 FRNRAP. CDR3 residues: CASGLSGGFNEQFF. The CDR3 region has the DNA TGTGCTAGTGGGTTGAGCGGGGGGTTCAATGAGCAGTTCTTC.

This clonotype was seen repeatedly, ten times or more. The chain links TRBV29-1 to TRBJ2-1; perhaps D is TRBD1 or TRBD2 (5 bases each). The CDR3 covers 15 residues. V gave up 2 bases and J gave up 10 bases, with 21 bases separating them. CDR1 is SQVTM, CDR2 ANQGSEA, per germline. CDR3 residues: CSVEKERLGTREQFF. The CDR3 DNA is TGCAGCGTTGAAAAGGAGAGGCTGGGGACCCGGGAGCAGTTCTTC.

This clonotype was observed a few times. The rearrangement links TRBV3-1 to TRBJ2-1; 10 bases line up with TRBD2. Trimming cost V 6 bases and J 6 bases; bases outside gene matches: 2. The CDR3 spans 13 residues. From germline, CDR1 is LGHDT and CDR2 YNNKEL (reference sequence). This chain's CDR3 is CASRASGGNEQFF. In nucleotides, the CDR3 is TGTGCCAGCAGGGCTAGCGGGGGCAATGAGCAGTTCTTC.

V gene TRBV6-1 combines with J gene TRBJ1-2; D might be TRBD1 (5 bases). The CDR3 consists of 15 residues. Trimming took off 0 bases at V and 0 bases at J, with 8 bases between the two ends. Germline assignment: CDR1 MNHNS and CDR2 SASEGT. The CDR3 nucleotides read TGTGCCAGCAGTGAAGCGCCGGGGGCTAACTATGGCTACACCTTC. Protein product: CASSEAPGANYGYTF.